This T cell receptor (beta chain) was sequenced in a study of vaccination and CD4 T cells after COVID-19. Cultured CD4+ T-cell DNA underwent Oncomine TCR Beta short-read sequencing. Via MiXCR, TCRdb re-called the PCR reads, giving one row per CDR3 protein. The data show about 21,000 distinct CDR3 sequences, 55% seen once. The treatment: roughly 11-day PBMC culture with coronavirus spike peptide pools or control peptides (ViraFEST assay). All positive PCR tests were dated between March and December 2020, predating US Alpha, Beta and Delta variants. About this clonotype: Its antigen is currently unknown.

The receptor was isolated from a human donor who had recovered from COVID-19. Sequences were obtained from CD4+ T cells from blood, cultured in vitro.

The CDR3 nucleotides are TGTGCCAGCAGTACCCACAGGGCCGAGGGGGATTATTCACCCCTCCACTTT. This gives the protein CASSTHRAEGDYSPLHF. The chain has TRBV28 and TRBJ1-6, with D maybe TRBD1 (6 bases). CDR1 and CDR2 (germline): MDHEN, SYDVKM. CDR3 length: 17 residues. V gave up 5 bases and J gave up 8 bases, with 22 bases separating them.